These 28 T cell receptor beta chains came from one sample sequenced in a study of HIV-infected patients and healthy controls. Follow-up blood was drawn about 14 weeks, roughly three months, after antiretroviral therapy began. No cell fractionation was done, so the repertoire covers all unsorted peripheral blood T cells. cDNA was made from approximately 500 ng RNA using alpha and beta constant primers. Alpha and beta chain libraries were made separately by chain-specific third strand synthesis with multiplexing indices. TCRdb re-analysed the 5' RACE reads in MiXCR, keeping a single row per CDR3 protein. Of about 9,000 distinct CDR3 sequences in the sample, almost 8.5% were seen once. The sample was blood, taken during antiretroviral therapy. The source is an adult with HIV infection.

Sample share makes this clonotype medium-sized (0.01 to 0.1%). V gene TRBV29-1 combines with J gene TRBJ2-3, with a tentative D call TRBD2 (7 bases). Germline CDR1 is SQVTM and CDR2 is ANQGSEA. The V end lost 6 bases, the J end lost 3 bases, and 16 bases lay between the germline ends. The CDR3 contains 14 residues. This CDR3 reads CSVGGASGTDTQYF. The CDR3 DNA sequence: TGCAGCGTGGGGGGGGCCTCCGGGACAGATACGCAGTATTTT.

CDR3 DNA: TGTGCCAGCAGTTCCGCCAGGAGCGGGCTAAGCTCCTACAATGAGCAGTTCTTC. This encodes CASSSARSGLSSYNEQFF. The chain recombines TRBV28 with TRBJ2-1; tentatively, D is TRBD2 (6 bases). The ends were cut back, 4 bases at V and 0 bases at J, with 19 bases in the middle. Germline values: CDR1 MDHEN, CDR2 SYDVKM. CDR3 size: 18 residues.

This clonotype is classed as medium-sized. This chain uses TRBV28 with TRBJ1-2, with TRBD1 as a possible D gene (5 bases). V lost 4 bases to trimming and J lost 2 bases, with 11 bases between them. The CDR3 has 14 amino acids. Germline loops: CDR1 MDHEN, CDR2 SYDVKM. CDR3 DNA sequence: TGTGCCAGCAGTTCCCCCGGACAAAACTATGGCTACACCTTC. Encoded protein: CASSSPGQNYGYTF.

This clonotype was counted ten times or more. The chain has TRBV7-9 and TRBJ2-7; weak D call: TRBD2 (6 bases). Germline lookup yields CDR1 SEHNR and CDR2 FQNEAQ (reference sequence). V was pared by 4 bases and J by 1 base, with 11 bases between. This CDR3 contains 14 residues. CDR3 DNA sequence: TGTGCCAGCAGCTCGGGGGACTTATCCTACGAGCAGTACTTC. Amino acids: CASSSGDLSYEQYF.

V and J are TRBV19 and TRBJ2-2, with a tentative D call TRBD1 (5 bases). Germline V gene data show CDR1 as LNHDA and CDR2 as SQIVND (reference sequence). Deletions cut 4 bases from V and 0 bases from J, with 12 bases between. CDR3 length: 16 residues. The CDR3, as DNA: TGTGCCAGTAGTACTCTGACAGCCCCGAACACCGGGGAGCTGTTTTTT. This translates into CASSTLTAPNTGELFF.

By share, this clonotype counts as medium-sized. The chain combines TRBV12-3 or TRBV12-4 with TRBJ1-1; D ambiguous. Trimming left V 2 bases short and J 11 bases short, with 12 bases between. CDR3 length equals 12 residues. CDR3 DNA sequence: TGTGCCAGCAGTTTACGGGTGAATAGGGCTTTCTTT. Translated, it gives CASSLRVNRAFF.

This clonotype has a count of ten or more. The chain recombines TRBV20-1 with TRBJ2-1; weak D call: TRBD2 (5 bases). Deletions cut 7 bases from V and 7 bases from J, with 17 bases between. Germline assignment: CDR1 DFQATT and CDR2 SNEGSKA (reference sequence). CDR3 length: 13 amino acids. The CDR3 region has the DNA TGCAGTGTCACGCCAGCGGTCCAGAATGAGCAGTTCTTC. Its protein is CSVTPAVQNEQFF.

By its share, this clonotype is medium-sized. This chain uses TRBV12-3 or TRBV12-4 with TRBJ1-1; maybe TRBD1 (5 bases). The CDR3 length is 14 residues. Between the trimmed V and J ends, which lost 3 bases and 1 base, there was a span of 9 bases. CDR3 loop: CASSFLTENTEAFF. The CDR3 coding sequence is TGTGCCAGCAGTTTCCTGACAGAGAACACTGAAGCTTTCTTT.

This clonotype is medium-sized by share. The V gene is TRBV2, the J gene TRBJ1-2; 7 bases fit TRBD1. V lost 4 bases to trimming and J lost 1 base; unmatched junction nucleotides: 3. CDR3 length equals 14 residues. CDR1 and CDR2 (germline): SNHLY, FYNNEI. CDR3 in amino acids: CASSGAGGNYGYTF. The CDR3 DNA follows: TGTGCCAGCAGTGGGGCAGGGGGTAACTATGGCTACACCTTC.

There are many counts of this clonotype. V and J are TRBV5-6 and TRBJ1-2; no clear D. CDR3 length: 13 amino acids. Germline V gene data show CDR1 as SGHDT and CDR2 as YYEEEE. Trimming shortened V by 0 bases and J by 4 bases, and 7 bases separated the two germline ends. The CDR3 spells CASSLAGVYGYTF. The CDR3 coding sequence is TGTGCCAGCAGCTTGGCCGGAGTCTATGGCTACACCTTC.

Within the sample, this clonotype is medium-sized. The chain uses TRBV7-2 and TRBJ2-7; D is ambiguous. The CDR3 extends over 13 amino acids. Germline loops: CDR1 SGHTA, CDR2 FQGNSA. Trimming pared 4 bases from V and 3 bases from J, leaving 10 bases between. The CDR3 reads CASSSSGGYEQYF. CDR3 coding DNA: TGTGCCAGCAGCTCGTCGGGTGGCTACGAGCAGTACTTC.

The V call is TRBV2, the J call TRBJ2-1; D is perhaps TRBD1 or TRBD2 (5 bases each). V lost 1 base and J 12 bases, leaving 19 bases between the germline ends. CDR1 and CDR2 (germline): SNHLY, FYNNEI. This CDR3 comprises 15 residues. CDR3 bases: TGTGCCAGCAGTGAAGGTGGGGCAGCCGGGGTAAGGCAGTTCTTC. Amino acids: CASSEGGAAGVRQFF.

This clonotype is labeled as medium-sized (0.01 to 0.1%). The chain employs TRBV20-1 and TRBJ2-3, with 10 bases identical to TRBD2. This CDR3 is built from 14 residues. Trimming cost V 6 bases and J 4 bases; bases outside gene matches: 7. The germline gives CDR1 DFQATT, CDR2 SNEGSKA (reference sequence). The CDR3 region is CSAQAGGSPDTQYF. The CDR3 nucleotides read TGCAGTGCCCAAGCGGGGGGGTCCCCAGATACGCAGTATTTT.

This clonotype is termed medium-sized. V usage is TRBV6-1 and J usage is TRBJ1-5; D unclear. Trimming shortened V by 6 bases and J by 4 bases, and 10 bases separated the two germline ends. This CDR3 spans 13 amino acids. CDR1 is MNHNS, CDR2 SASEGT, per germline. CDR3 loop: CASSPVVNQPQHF. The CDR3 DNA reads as TGTGCCAGCAGCCCAGTCGTGAATCAGCCCCAGCATTTT.

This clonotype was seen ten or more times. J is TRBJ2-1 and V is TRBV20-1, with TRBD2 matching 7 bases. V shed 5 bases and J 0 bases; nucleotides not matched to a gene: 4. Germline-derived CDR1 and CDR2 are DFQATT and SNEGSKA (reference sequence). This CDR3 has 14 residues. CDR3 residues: CSAEKRDSYNEQFF. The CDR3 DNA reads TGCAGTGCTGAGAAGCGGGACTCCTACAATGAGCAGTTCTTC.

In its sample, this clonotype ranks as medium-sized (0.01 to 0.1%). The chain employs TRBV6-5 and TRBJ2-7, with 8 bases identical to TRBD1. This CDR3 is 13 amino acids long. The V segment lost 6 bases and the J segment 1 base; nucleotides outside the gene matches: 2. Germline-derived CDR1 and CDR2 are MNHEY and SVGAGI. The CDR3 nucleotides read TGTGCCAGCAGCAGGGACAGGTCCTACGAGCAGTACTTC. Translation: CASSRDRSYEQYF.

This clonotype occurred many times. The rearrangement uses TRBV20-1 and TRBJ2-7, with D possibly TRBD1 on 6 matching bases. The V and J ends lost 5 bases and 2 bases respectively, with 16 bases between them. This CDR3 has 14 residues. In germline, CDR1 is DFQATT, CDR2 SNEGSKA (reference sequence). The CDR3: CSAPPLDSPYEQYF. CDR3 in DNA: TGCAGTGCTCCTCCTCTGGACAGTCCCTACGAGCAGTACTTC.

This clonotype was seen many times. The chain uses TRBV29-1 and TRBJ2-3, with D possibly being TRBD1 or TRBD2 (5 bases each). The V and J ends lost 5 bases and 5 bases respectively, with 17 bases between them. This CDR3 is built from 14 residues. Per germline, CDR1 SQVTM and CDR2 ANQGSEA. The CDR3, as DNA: TGCAGCGTTTCGGGACGACCCGTCTTAGATACGCAGTATTTT. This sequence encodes CSVSGRPVLDTQYF.

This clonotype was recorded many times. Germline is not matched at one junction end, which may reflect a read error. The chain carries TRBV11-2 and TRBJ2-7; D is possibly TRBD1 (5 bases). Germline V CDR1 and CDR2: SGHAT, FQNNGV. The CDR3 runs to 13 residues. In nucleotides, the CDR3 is TGTGCCAGCAGCTTAGGGGTGGACATCGAGCAATACTTC. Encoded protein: CASSLGVDIEQYF.

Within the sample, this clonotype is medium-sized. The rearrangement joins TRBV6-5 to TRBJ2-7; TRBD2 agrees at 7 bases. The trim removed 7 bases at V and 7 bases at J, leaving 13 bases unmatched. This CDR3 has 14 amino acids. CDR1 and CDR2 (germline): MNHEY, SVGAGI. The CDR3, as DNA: TGTGCCAGCATCGGAACAGCGGGGTCGGGGGAGCAGTACTTC. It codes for CASIGTAGSGEQYF.

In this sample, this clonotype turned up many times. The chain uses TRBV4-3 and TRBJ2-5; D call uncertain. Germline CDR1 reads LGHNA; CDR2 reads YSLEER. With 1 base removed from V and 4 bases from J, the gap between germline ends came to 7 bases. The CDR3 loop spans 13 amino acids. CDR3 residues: CASSQGRRETQYF. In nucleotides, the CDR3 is TGCGCCAGCAGCCAAGGCCGACGAGAGACCCAGTACTTC.

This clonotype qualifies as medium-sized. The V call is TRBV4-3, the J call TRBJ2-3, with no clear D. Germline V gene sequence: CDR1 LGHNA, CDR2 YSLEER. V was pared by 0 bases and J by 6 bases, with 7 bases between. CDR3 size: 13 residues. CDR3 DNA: TGCGCCAGCAGCCAAGATGGGTCGGATACGCAGTATTTT. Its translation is CASSQDGSDTQYF.

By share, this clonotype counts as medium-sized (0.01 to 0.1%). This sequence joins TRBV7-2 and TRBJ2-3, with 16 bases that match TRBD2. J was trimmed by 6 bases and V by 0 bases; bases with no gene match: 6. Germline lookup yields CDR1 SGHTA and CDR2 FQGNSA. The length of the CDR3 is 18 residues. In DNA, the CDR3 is TGTGCCAGCAGCTTAGCGGGACTAGCGGGGGGGCCACACGATACGCAGTATTTT. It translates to CASSLAGLAGGPHDTQYF.

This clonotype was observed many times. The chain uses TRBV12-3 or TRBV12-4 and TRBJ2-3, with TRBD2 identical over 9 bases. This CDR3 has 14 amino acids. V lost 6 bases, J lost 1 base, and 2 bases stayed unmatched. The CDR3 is CASRVAGGTDTQYF. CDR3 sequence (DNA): TGTGCCAGCAGAGTAGCGGGGGGCACAGATACGCAGTATTTT.

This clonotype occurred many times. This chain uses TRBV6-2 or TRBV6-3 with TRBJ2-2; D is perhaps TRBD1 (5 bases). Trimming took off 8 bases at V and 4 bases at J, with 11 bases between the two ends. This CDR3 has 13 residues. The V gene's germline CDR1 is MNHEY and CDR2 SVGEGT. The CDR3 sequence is CASSAGITGELFF. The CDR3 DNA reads TGTGCCAGCTCAGCAGGGATCACCGGGGAGCTGTTTTTT.

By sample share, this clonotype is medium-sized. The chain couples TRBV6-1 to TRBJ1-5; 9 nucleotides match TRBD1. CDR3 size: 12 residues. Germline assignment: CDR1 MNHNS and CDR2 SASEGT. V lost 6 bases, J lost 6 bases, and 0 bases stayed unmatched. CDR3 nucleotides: TGTGCCAGCAGGACAGGGGGTCAGCCCCAGCATTTT. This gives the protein CASRTGGQPQHF.

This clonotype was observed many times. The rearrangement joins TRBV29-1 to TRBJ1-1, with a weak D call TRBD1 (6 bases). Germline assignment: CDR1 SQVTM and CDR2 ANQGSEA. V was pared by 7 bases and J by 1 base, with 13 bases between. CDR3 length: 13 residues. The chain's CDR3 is CSALFRGNTEAFF. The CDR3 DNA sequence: TGCAGCGCCCTGTTCAGGGGGAACACTGAAGCTTTCTTT.

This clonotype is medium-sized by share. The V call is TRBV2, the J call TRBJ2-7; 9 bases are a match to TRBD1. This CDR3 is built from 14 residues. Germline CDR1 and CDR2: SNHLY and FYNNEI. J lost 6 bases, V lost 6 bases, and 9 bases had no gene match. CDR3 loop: CASSGGTGSGEQYF. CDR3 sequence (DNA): TGTGCCAGCAGCGGAGGGACAGGGTCGGGCGAGCAGTACTTC.